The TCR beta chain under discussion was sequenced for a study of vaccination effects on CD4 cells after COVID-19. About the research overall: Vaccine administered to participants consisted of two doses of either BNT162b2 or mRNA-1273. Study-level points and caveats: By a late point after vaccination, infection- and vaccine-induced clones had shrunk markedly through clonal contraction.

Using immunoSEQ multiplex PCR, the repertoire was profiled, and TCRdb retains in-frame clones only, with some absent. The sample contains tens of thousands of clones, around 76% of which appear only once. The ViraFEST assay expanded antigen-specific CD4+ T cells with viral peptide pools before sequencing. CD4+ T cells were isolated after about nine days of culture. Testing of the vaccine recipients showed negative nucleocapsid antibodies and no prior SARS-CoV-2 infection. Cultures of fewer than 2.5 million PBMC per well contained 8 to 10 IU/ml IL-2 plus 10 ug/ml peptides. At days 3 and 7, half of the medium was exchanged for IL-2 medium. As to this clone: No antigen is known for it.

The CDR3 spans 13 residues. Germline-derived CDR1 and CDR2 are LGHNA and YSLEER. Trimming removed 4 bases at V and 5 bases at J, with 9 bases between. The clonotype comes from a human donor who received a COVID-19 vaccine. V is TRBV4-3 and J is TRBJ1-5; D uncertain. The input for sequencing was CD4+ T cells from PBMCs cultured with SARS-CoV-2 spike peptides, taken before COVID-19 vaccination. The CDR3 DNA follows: TGCGCCAGCAGCCCCTCCCGGGATCAGCCCCAGCATTTT. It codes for CASSPSRDQPQHF.